These T cell receptor beta chains were read from a single sample in a study of T cells after yellow fever vaccination. TCRdb redid the calling of the 5' RACE reads with MiXCR, one entry per CDR3 protein. The top ten hold around 1% of the sample, which has 200,000 to 300,000 distinct CDR3 sequences, approximately 6.8% seen once. The material was CD4+ T cells sorted from PBMCs, obtained on the day of the yellow fever booster vaccination. Every receptor here comes from a man aged 25 to 40 who received the YFV17D yellow fever vaccine. CDR3s include the opening cysteine and the closing phenylalanine or tryptophan. D genes are given only for firm matches. Size is stated for part of the rows, as once, few or many counts, or as a class when the clone is expanded.

J gene	V gene	D gene	clone size	CDR3 DNA	CDR3 protein
TRBJ2-2	TRBV24-1	.	many	TGTGCCACCAGTGACCGGGGACTTCTCACCGGCCGCGGGGAGCTGTTTTTT	CATSDRGLLTGRGELFF
TRBJ2-1	TRBV24-1	.	.	TGTGCCACCAGTGAAGCGTTAAAAGGGAATGAGCAGTTCTTC	CATSEALKGNEQFF
TRBJ2-2	TRBV7-2	TRBD1	few	TGTGCCAGCAGGATAACAGGGGGCGCCGGGGAGCTGTTTTTT	CASRITGGAGELFF
TRBJ1-1	TRBV29-1	.	many	TGCAGCGTCACCGTCGTCCTGACAGTTGGTGAAGCTTTCTTT	CSVTVVLTVGEAFF
TRBJ2-1	TRBV5-6	.	.	TGTGCCAGCAGCGGCTTACGGGACAAGGAAGGCGATGAGCAGTTCTTC	CASSGLRDKEGDEQFF
TRBJ2-1	TRBV6-2/TRBV6-3	TRBD2	.	TGTGCCAGCAGGTTAGCGGGAGGGGAATACAATGAGCAGTTCTTC	CASRLAGGEYNEQFF
TRBJ2-1	TRBV20-1	.	few	TGCAGTGCTAGAGTTATGGGCCGAGGGGAAAGAAATGAGCAGTTCTTC	CSARVMGRGERNEQFF
TRBJ2-3	TRBV19	TRBD1	.	TGTGCCAGTACCCAGTTCGGACAGGGGGCCACAGATACGCAGTATTTT	CASTQFGQGATDTQYF
TRBJ1-1	TRBV7-9	.	.	TGTGCCAGCAGCTTAGGAGAAGTCAGGGATGGCGCTTTCTTT	CASSLGEVRDGAFF
TRBJ2-1	TRBV7-3	.	.	TGTGCCAGCAGCCCTAAAGTGGCCCGGGGGAACAATGAGCAGTTCTTC	CASSPKVARGNNEQFF
TRBJ2-3	TRBV6-5	TRBD2	few	TGTGCCAGCAGGAGACTAGCGGGAGATACGCAGTATTTT	CASRRLAGDTQYF
TRBJ2-1	TRBV19	TRBD1	.	TGTGCCACCTGCAATGCAGGGGGCGCCTACAATGAGCAGTTCTTC	CATCNAGGAYNEQFF
TRBJ1-2	TRBV4-3	.	.	TGCGCCAGCAGCCAAGGGAGGGGGGTGGCCTATGGCTACACCTTC	CASSQGRGVAYGYTF
TRBJ2-7	TRBV27	.	many	TGTGCCAGCGCCTTCGGGAGGGGACAGGGCTACGAGCAGTACTTC	CASAFGRGQGYEQYF
TRBJ2-3	TRBV7-2	TRBD2	.	TGTGCCAGCAGCGCAACTAGCGGAACCCAGGAGTATTTT	CASSATSGTQEYF
TRBJ1-1	TRBV20-1	.	many	TGCAGTGCTAGTGGACAGAACACTGAAGCTTTCTTT	CSASGQNTEAFF
TRBJ2-7	TRBV6-5	TRBD2	many	TGTGCCAGCAGTCCGGGGGGGATTTACGAGCAGTACTTC	CASSPGGIYEQYF